Listed below are T cell receptor beta chains from one sample, sequenced in a study of beta chain features in type 1 diabetes. Libraries were prepared by immunoSEQ multiplex PCR; TCRdb keeps only in-frame clonotypes and omits some of them. This sample has 300,000 or so clones, with 13% found just once. The sequencing input was naive CD4+ T cells from blood. The receptors come from a woman aged 18-29 years with type 1 diabetes. Each CDR3 is given with its conserved first and last residue. D genes are given only for firm matches. Part of the rows lack a size; the others show once, few, many or a class for expanded clones.

v_gene	d_gene	j_gene	abundance	CDR3nt	CDR3aa
TRBV9	-	TRBJ2-2	few	TGTGCCAGCAGCGTATTCGGAGGGTGGACCGGGGAGCTGTTTTTT	CASSVFGGWTGELFF
TRBV5-4	-	TRBJ2-6	-	TGTGCCAGCGGATCGGGACTTCGGCCGGGGGGGGCCAACGTCCTGACTTTC	CASGSGLRPGGANVLTF
TRBV30	TRBD1	TRBJ2-7	few	TGTGCCTGGAGTTTTCAGGGGGCTTACGAGCAGTACTTC	CAWSFQGAYEQYF
TRBV2	TRBD1	TRBJ1-2	few	TGTGCCAGCAGGGGACAGGGGGCGCGCGGGGGCTACACCTTC	CASRGQGARGGYTF
TRBV18	TRBD1	TRBJ2-7	few	TGTGCCAGCTCAGAAGGACAGGGGTACGAGCAGTACTTC	CASSEGQGYEQYF
TRBV19	-	TRBJ1-1	-	TGTGCCAGTAGTACCCAGGGGAGGGGGTACGACACTGAAGCTTTCTTT	CASSTQGRGYDTEAFF
TRBV4-3	-	TRBJ1-2	-	TGCGCCAGCAGCCAAGAGCTCAGTACATCGCATGGCTACACCTTC	CASSQELSTSHGYTF
TRBV28	TRBD2	TRBJ2-1	few	TGTGCCAGCAGTTTGGAGGGAGGGTACAATGAGCAGTTCTTC	CASSLEGGYNEQFF
TRBV5-4	-	TRBJ1-1	few	TGTGCCAGCAGCTTGGCGTATTTTGGACAGTCGAACACTGAAGCTTTCTTT	CASSLAYFGQSNTEAFF
TRBV6-5	-	TRBJ1-5	-	TGTGCCAGCAGTTACTCTCATAGCAATCAGCCCCAGCATTTT	CASSYSHSNQPQHF
TRBV2	-	TRBJ2-7	-	TGTGCCAGCAGACAGGGCCCTTACGAGCAGTACTTC	CASRQGPYEQYF
TRBV12-5	TRBD1	TRBJ2-3	few	TGTGCTAGTGGTTTGGGCCAATTACAGGGGGCAGATACGCAGTATTTT	CASGLGQLQGADTQYF
TRBV7-2	-	TRBJ2-1	few	TGTGCCAGCAGCTTAGACGGGGGATTCGGCTACAATGAGCAGTTCTTC	CASSLDGGFGYNEQFF
TRBV11-3	TRBD2	TRBJ2-1	few	TGTGCCAGCAGCTTAGAAGCGGGAGTTAATGAGCAGTTCTTC	CASSLEAGVNEQFF
TRBV30	-	TRBJ2-3	-	TGTGCCTCTTCCGCGAGGGGGGGCCTAAGCACAGATACGCAGTATTTT	CASSARGGLSTDTQYF
TRBV28	TRBD2	TRBJ2-7	few	TGTGCCAGTTGTCCCATAACTAGCGACTCCTACGAGCAGTACTTC	CASCPITSDSYEQYF
TRBV3-1/TRBV3-2	-	TRBJ2-1	-	TGTGCCAGCAGCCCTCCCCAGTTCTTC	CASSPPQFF
TRBV29-1	-	TRBJ2-3	-	TGCAGCGTCGAAACAGGGTTTTTAACAGATACGCAGTATTTT	CSVETGFLTDTQYF
TRBV5-4	-	TRBJ2-5	few	TGTGCCAGCAGCTTGGATCAGGGTAGGGAAGAGACCCAGTACTTC	CASSLDQGREETQYF
TRBV2	TRBD1	TRBJ2-2	-	TGTGCCAGCAGAGACAGGGTCAACGCCGGGGAGCTGTTTTTT	CASRDRVNAGELFF
TRBV5-1	TRBD1	TRBJ1-1	-	TGCGCCAGCAGCTCCCGGGACAGGGTTGAAAACACTGAAGCTTTCTTT	CASSSRDRVENTEAFF
TRBV15	TRBD2	TRBJ2-1	-	TGTGCCACCAGCAGAGCTCTCCGCGGGAGGGACCACAATGAGCAGTTCTTC	CATSRALRGRDHNEQFF
TRBV5-1	-	TRBJ1-1	few	TGCGCCAGCAGCTTGGCAGGGGTCACTGAAGCTTTCTTT	CASSLAGVTEAFF
TRBV28	TRBD1	TRBJ2-5	-	TGTGCCAGCAAGAGGACAGGCCAAGAGACCCAGTACTTC	CASKRTGQETQYF
TRBV25-1	TRBD1	TRBJ2-1	-	TGTGCCAGCAGTGCGGGACAGGGGGCGGTCAATGAGCAGTTCTTC	CASSAGQGAVNEQFF
TRBV4-2	-	TRBJ1-2	-	TGTGCCAGCAGCCAAGATCCTAGGAGGGGCTATGGCTACACCTTC	CASSQDPRRGYGYTF
TRBV30	-	TRBJ1-2	few	TGTGCCTGGAGTACAAATTTTAACTATGGCTACACCTTC	CAWSTNFNYGYTF
TRBV2	TRBD2	TRBJ2-5	-	TGTGCCAGCAGCGCGCGACTAGCGGGAGGTTCACAAGAGACCCAGTACTTC	CASSARLAGGSQETQYF
TRBV7-9	-	TRBJ2-1	few	TGTGCCAGCACCCTAGGTCCCAATGAGCAGTTCTTC	CASTLGPNEQFF
TRBV14	TRBD2	TRBJ2-7	-	TGTGCCAGCAGCCACCCACGTCTAGCGGGAGGAATCGGGTACGAGCAGTACTTC	CASSHPRLAGGIGYEQYF
TRBV29-1	TRBD2	TRBJ2-5	-	TGCAGCGTTGAAGTGCGACTAGCGGGAGGAGAGACCCAGTACTTC	CSVEVRLAGGETQYF
TRBV5-5	-	TRBJ1-1	-	TGTGCCAGCAGCTTGGTAGGGGGTGAAGCTTTCTTT	CASSLVGGEAFF
TRBV30	TRBD1	TRBJ1-1	-	TGTGCCTCATCCGGGACAGTGAACACTGAAGCTTTCTTT	CASSGTVNTEAFF
TRBV7-3	TRBD2	TRBJ2-2	-	TGTGCCAGCAGCTTAAGAGCGGGAGGAACCGGGGAGCTGTTTTTT	CASSLRAGGTGELFF
TRBV7-2	TRBD1	TRBJ2-3	-	TGTGCCAGCAGCTTCGACAGGGTGGGCACAGATACGCAGTATTTT	CASSFDRVGTDTQYF
TRBV6-5	TRBD1	TRBJ2-3	-	TGTGCCAGCAGGACGTCCGGGACAGCCGGTGATACGCAGTATTTT	CASRTSGTAGDTQYF
TRBV5-4	TRBD1	TRBJ1-1	-	TGTGCCAGCAGCGCAGGACAGGGATTGAACACTGAAGCTTTCTTT	CASSAGQGLNTEAFF
TRBV14	TRBD1	TRBJ1-3	-	TGTGCCAGCAGCCAGCGACAGGGGATGCAAAACACCATATATTTT	CASSQRQGMQNTIYF
TRBV19	-	TRBJ2-3	few	TGTGCCAGTAGTACCGGAGTGGGTACGCAGTATTTT	CASSTGVGTQYF
TRBV2	-	TRBJ2-7	few	TGTGCCAGCAGTGAGGGCCGATGGACCTACGAGCAGTACTTC	CASSEGRWTYEQYF